This T cell receptor beta chain derives from a study of Tregs in tolerant kidney transplant recipients. Unstimulated Tregs (CD4+CD25+CD127-) and CD4+CD25- non-Tregs were sorted from PBMCs. The method was immunoSEQ multiplex PCR; TCRdb's version includes in-frame clones alone and lacks a portion of them. The table has 200,000 to 300,000 clones, about 80% seen once. This CDR3 is built from 12 residues. Germline CDR1 and CDR2: SGHVS and FNYEAQ. With 4 bases removed from V and 2 bases from J, the gap between germline ends came to 2 bases. Study findings and constraints: Few patients were studied, so findings need validation in larger groups. This study did not directly address biological reproducibility.

This clone was counted only a few times. The antigen is unknown. The J gene is TRBJ2-2, the V gene TRBV7-6; D gene ambiguous. Sequencing was done on a sample of CD4+ T cells from blood. The source of this sequence is a human donor in good health. The CDR3 here is CASSYNTGELFF. In DNA form, the CDR3 reads TGTGCCAGCAGCTACAACACCGGGGAGCTGTTTTTT. Combining the CDR3 with reference TRBV7-6 and TRBJ2-2 gives the whole variable domain GAGVSQSPRYKVTKRGQDVALRCDPISGHVSLYWYRQALGQGPEFLTYFNYEAQQDKSGLPNDRFSAERPEGSISTLTIQRTEQRDSAMYRCASSYNTGELFFGEGSRLTVL.